This TCR beta chain comes out of a study of CXCR3-negative and CXCR3-positive naive CD8 T cells. Study overall: For each library, about 1.5 +/- 0.3 million TRB reads were obtained, about 135 million in total. Study-level findings and limits: CXCR3-positive naive cells carried more hydrophobic TRB CDR3s than CXCR3-negative ones. Comparably high diversity was seen in both naive subsets, and much lower diversity in memory CD8+ cells.

The CDR3 has 12 residues. Per the germline V gene, CDR1 is MNHNY and CDR2 is SVGAGI (reference sequence). Libraries of TRB cDNA were made by 5' RACE and carried UMIs. TCRdb re-called the 5' RACE reads, yielding one record per CDR3 amino acid sequence without DNA. This sample's table has approximately 90,000 distinct CDR3 sequences. About this clonotype itself: Its antigen is as yet unknown.

This clonotype originated in a human donor in good health. Some clones in this sample may be carry-over from other donors' samples. Sequencing was done on a sample of naive CXCR3+ CD8+ T cells from blood. The subset is: CD45RO-CCR7+CD27+CD95- naive CD8+ T cells expressing CXCR3 (TNR3+). The chain employs TRBV6-6 and TRBJ1-1. The CDR3: CASSSKNTEASF.